The 6 T cell receptor beta chains listed next were all sequenced from one sample in a study of T cells in Graves' hyperthyroidism and ophthalmopathy. TCR beta CDR3 regions were amplified from RNA transcripts. An initial round of RT-PCR targeting the TCR CDR3 relied on the HTBI primer set. TCRdb re-called the multiplex PCR reads with MiXCR, one entry per CDR3 protein. This repertoire shows a few hundred thousand distinct CDR3 sequences, roughly 19% found once; its top ten account for 35% to 45%. The sequencing input was blood. The receptor set was obtained from a man aged 45-60 years with Graves' ophthalmopathy.

A note on this clonotype: At one of its ends the junction is not consistent with the germline gene, which may arise from a read error. CDR3 in DNA: TGTGCCAGCAGCCCTTCTAGGGGACGGGGGTGGTACGAGCAGTGCTTC. Translating it yields CASSPSRGRGWYEQCF. The chain carries TRBV28 and TRBJ2-7; TRBD2 might be the D (6 bases). In germline, CDR1 is MDHEN, CDR2 SYDVKM. The CDR3 is made up of 16 amino acids.

The chain combines TRBV7-2 with TRBJ2-1; the match to TRBD2 covers 16 bases. Germline V gene sequence: CDR1 SGHTA, CDR2 FQGNSA. V lost 3 bases to trimming and J lost 9 bases; unmatched junction nucleotides: 5. CDR3 length equals 16 residues. CDR3 nucleotides: TGTGCCAGCAGCTTGGGGACTAGCGGGAGGGCCGCTGAGCAGTTCTTC. Translated, it gives CASSLGTSGRAAEQFF.

This clonotype was seen ten or more times. The chain couples TRBV20-1 to TRBJ2-1, with 10 bases matching TRBD1. The CDR3 contains 13 residues. V lost 5 bases to trimming and J lost 4 bases; unmatched junction nucleotides: 2. Per the germline V gene, CDR1 is DFQATT and CDR2 is SNEGSKA (reference sequence). The CDR3 here is CSAGGQGYNEQFF. In DNA form, the CDR3 reads TGCAGTGCTGGGGGACAGGGGTACAATGAGCAGTTCTTC.

The V and J genes are TRBV18 and TRBJ1-1; D is unresolved. There are 13 residues in the CDR3. The V gene's germline CDR1 is KGHSH and CDR2 LQKENI. Trimming removed 10 bases from V and 1 base from J, with 13 bases in between. The CDR3 spells CANSPTSNTEAFF. CDR3 in DNA: TGTGCCAACTCCCCGACGTCGAACACTGAAGCTTTCTTT. Supplemented by reference TRBV18 and TRBJ1-1, the full variable domain reads NAGVMQNPRHLVRRRGQEARLRCSPMKGHSHVYWYRQLPEEGLKFMVYLQKENIIDESGMPKERFSAEFPKEGPSILRIQQVVRGDSAAYFCANSPTSNTEAFFGQGTRLTVV.

This clonotype was observed a handful of times. The chain employs TRBV11-1 and TRBJ1-5; TRBD1 might be the D (5 bases). Germline assignment: CDR1 SGHAT and CDR2 FQDESV (reference sequence). The CDR3 consists of 13 residues. V was pared by 1 base and J by 13 bases, with 14 bases between. The CDR3 reads CASSLVEGDTQHF. DNA of the CDR3: TGTGCCAGCAGCTTAGTGGAAGGGGATACGCAGCATTTT.

The sample holds a few counts of this clonotype. The chain joins TRBV20-1 to TRBJ2-1; tentative D call: TRBD2 (5 bases). V lost 1 base and J 2 bases, leaving 15 bases between the germline ends. Per the germline V gene, CDR1 is DFQATT and CDR2 is SNEGSKA (reference sequence). This CDR3 is 16 amino acids long. CDR3 DNA: TGCAGTGCTAGAGCCGGACGGGAACAGACCTACAATGAGCAGTTCTTC. Amino acids: CSARAGREQTYNEQFF.